A selection of T cell receptor beta chains follows, all from one sample in a study of PD-1 blockade in classical Hodgkin lymphoma. The method was immunoSEQ multiplex PCR; TCRdb's version includes in-frame clones alone and lacks a portion of them. The sample includes 57,000 or so clones, more than 70% of them seen just once. The sequencing used peripheral blood mononuclear cells (PBMCs), collected at baseline. Receptors originate from a human donor with classical Hodgkin lymphoma. Each CDR3 is given with its conserved first and last residue. A D gene is named only where the DNA matches it firmly. A row's size may be missing; if present it is once, few, many or a size class.

d_gene: TRBD1
abundance: NA
v_gene: TRBV4-3
j_gene: TRBJ2-7
len: 15
CDR3aa: CASSRGTGPPYEQYF
CDR3nt: TGCGCCAGCAGCCGAGGGACAGGGCCTCCCTACGAGCAGTACTTC

d_gene: NA
abundance: NA
v_gene: TRBV7-9
j_gene: TRBJ1-2
len: 15
CDR3aa: CASSLAVMGAAGYTF
CDR3nt: TGTGCCAGCAGCTTAGCCGTCATGGGGGCCGCTGGCTACACCTTC

d_gene: NA
abundance: NA
v_gene: TRBV7-9
j_gene: TRBJ2-2
len: 15
CDR3aa: CASSLEIGENGELFF
CDR3nt: TGTGCCAGCAGCTTAGAAATTGGGGAGAACGGGGAGCTGTTTTTT

d_gene: NA
abundance: NA
v_gene: TRBV6-6
j_gene: TRBJ1-5
len: 15
CDR3aa: CASSYPPGLNQPQHF
CDR3nt: TGTGCCAGCAGTTACCCCCCGGGACTCAATCAGCCCCAGCATTTT

d_gene: TRBD1
abundance: NA
v_gene: TRBV7-9
j_gene: TRBJ2-7
len: 18
CDR3aa: CASSLEKGAYPLNYEQYF
CDR3nt: TGTGCCAGCAGCTTAGAAAAGGGGGCTTACCCCCTAAACTACGAGCAGTACTTC

d_gene: NA
abundance: NA
v_gene: TRBV29-1
j_gene: TRBJ2-5
len: 13
CDR3aa: CSASQTRQETQYF
CDR3nt: TGCAGCGCTTCACAGACAAGACAAGAGACCCAGTACTTC

d_gene: NA
abundance: NA
v_gene: TRBV7-6
j_gene: TRBJ1-3
len: 16
CDR3aa: CASSLGGPLSGNTIYF
CDR3nt: TGTGCCAGCAGCTTAGGGGGACCGCTCTCTGGAAACACCATATATTTT

d_gene: NA
abundance: NA
v_gene: TRBV29-1
j_gene: TRBJ2-3
len: 11
CDR3aa: CSVASTDTQYF
CDR3nt: TGCAGCGTTGCTAGCACAGATACGCAGTATTTT

d_gene: NA
abundance: NA
v_gene: TRBV19
j_gene: TRBJ2-7
len: 13
CDR3aa: CASSMDGSYEQYF
CDR3nt: TGTGCCAGTAGTATGGACGGCTCCTACGAGCAGTACTTC

d_gene: NA
abundance: NA
v_gene: TRBV6-6
j_gene: TRBJ2-7
len: 13
CDR3aa: CASSDMGSYEQYF
CDR3nt: TGTGCCAGCTCGGATATGGGTTCCTACGAGCAGTACTTC

d_gene: TRBD1
abundance: NA
v_gene: TRBV7-2
j_gene: TRBJ2-7
len: 16
CDR3aa: CASSLDGQGRSYEQYF
CDR3nt: TGTGCCAGCAGCTTAGATGGACAGGGTCGGTCCTACGAGCAGTACTTC

d_gene: NA
abundance: NA
v_gene: TRBV5-1
j_gene: TRBJ1-2
len: 18
CDR3aa: CASSFSLGRRGTFYGYTF
CDR3nt: TGCGCCAGCAGCTTTTCCCTCGGGCGTCGAGGGACTTTCTATGGCTACACCTTC

d_gene: NA
abundance: NA
v_gene: TRBV6-5
j_gene: TRBJ1-1
len: 15
CDR3aa: CASIQSSYWNTEAFF
CDR3nt: TGTGCCAGCATCCAATCTAGCTACTGGAACACTGAAGCTTTCTTT

d_gene: NA
abundance: NA
v_gene: TRBV5-1
j_gene: TRBJ2-6
len: 21
CDR3aa: CASSFPPGVTMQYSGANVLTF
CDR3nt: TGCGCCAGCAGCTTCCCCCCAGGGGTCACTATGCAATACTCTGGGGCCAACGTCCTGACTTTC

d_gene: TRBD2
abundance: once
v_gene: TRBV7-6
j_gene: TRBJ2-7
len: 16
CDR3aa: CASSLRIAGGPYEQYF
CDR3nt: TGTGCCAGCAGCTTAAGGATAGCGGGGGGCCCTTACGAGCAGTACTTC

d_gene: TRBD1
abundance: NA
v_gene: TRBV5-4
j_gene: TRBJ2-7
len: 13
CDR3aa: CASSGDRYYEQYF
CDR3nt: TGTGCCAGCAGCGGGGACAGGTACTACGAGCAGTACTTC

d_gene: NA
abundance: NA
v_gene: TRBV19
j_gene: TRBJ1-4
len: 15
CDR3aa: CASSPRTGGDEKLFF
CDR3nt: TGTGCCAGTAGTCCCCGGACGGGGGGCGATGAAAAACTGTTTTTT

d_gene: TRBD2
abundance: NA
v_gene: TRBV6-1
j_gene: TRBJ2-7
len: 13
CDR3aa: CASRTSGGYEQYF
CDR3nt: TGTGCCAGCAGGACTAGCGGGGGGTACGAGCAGTACTTC

d_gene: NA
abundance: NA
v_gene: TRBV18
j_gene: TRBJ1-6
len: 15
CDR3aa: CASSPGDLGDSPLHF
CDR3nt: TGTGCCAGCTCACCAGGGGACCTTGGGGATTCACCCCTCCACTTT

d_gene: TRBD1
abundance: NA
v_gene: TRBV30
j_gene: TRBJ1-1
len: 16
CDR3aa: CAWSTGTGGLNTEAFF
CDR3nt: TGTGCCTGGAGTACCGGGACAGGGGGCCTGAACACTGAAGCTTTCTTT

d_gene: TRBD1
abundance: NA
v_gene: TRBV5-1
j_gene: TRBJ1-4
len: 16
CDR3aa: CASSATPGQANEKLFF
CDR3nt: TGCGCCAGCAGCGCAACTCCGGGACAGGCTAATGAAAAACTGTTTTTT

d_gene: NA
abundance: NA
v_gene: TRBV7-2
j_gene: TRBJ1-2
len: 13
CDR3aa: CASSLGGGYGYTF
CDR3nt: TGTGCCAGCAGCTTAGGGGGAGGCTATGGCTACACCTTC

d_gene: NA
abundance: NA
v_gene: TRBV7-7
j_gene: TRBJ2-3
len: 13
CDR3aa: CASSDRDSATQYF
CDR3nt: TGTGCCAGCAGCGACCGGGACTCCGCTACGCAGTATTTT

d_gene: TRBD1
abundance: once
v_gene: TRBV7-6
j_gene: TRBJ2-2
len: 17
CDR3aa: CASSPPRGGSGTGELFF
CDR3nt: TGTGCCAGCAGCCCACCTCGAGGGGGCTCGGGCACCGGGGAGCTGTTTTTT

d_gene: NA
abundance: NA
v_gene: TRBV2
j_gene: TRBJ1-2
len: 15
CDR3aa: CASTDPDRLSYGYTF
CDR3nt: TGTGCCAGCACCGACCCGGACAGACTTTCGTATGGCTACACCTTC

d_gene: TRBD1
abundance: NA
v_gene: TRBV28
j_gene: TRBJ1-4
len: 15
CDR3aa: CASSRTGTANEKLFF
CDR3nt: TGTGCCAGCAGCCGAACCGGGACAGCTAATGAAAAACTGTTTTTT

d_gene: NA
abundance: once
v_gene: TRBV4-2
j_gene: TRBJ1-5
len: 14
CDR3aa: CASSQDPGNQPQHF
CDR3nt: TGTGCCAGCAGCCAAGATCCCGGTAATCAGCCCCAGCATTTT

d_gene: NA
abundance: NA
v_gene: TRBV7-6
j_gene: TRBJ1-2
len: 14
CDR3aa: CASSLDLQTGGYTF
CDR3nt: TGTGCCAGCAGCTTAGATCTTCAAACGGGGGGCTACACCTTC

d_gene: NA
abundance: NA
v_gene: TRBV5-6
j_gene: TRBJ1-3
len: 14
CDR3aa: CASSFSASGNTIYF
CDR3nt: TGTGCCAGCAGCTTTTCCGCATCTGGAAACACCATATATTTT

d_gene: NA
abundance: NA
v_gene: TRBV11-1
j_gene: TRBJ2-3
len: 14
CDR3aa: CASSPHRSTDTQYF
CDR3nt: TGTGCCAGCAGCCCCCATAGAAGCACAGATACGCAGTATTTT

d_gene: NA
abundance: NA
v_gene: TRBV28
j_gene: TRBJ1-3
len: 14
CDR3aa: CASSFGYSGNTIYF
CDR3nt: TGTGCCAGCAGTTTTGGGTACTCTGGAAACACCATATATTTT